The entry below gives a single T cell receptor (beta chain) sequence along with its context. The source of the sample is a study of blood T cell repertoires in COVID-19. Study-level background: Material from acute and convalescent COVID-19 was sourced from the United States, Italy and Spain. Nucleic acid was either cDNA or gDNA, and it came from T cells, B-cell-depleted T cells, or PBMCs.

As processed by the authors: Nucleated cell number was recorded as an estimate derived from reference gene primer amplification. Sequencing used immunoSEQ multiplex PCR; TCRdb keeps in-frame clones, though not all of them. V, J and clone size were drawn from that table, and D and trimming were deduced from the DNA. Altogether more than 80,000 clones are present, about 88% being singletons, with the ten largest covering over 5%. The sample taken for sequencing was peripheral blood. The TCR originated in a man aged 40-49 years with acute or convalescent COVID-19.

The CDR3 loop is CASRQGTGVSNQPQHF. The CDR3 DNA sequence: TGCGCCAGCAGACAAGGGACAGGTGTTAGCAATCAGCCCCAGCATTTT. The V gene is TRBV10-2, the J gene TRBJ1-5; TRBD1 matches at 8 bases. CDR3 length: 16 amino acids. Germline V lookup: CDR1 WSHSY, CDR2 SAAADI. Germline trimming cut 6 bases from V and 0 bases from J; bases unmatched to any gene: 7.